The 5 T cell receptor beta chains given below trace back to one sample, sequenced in a study of OX40 agonist ivuxolimab in advanced cancers. Libraries were prepared by immunoSEQ multiplex PCR; TCRdb keeps only in-frame clonotypes and omits some of them. The table has roughly 20,000 clones, 83% seen once. This sample comprised CD4+ or CD8+ T cells sorted from blood, obtained in a trial of the OX40 agonist ivuxolimab. Source of these receptors: an adult with an advanced solid tumor such as melanoma, head and neck, liver or kidney cancer.

The J gene is TRBJ1-2, the V gene TRBV4-1, with a tentative D call TRBD1 (5 bases). Germline values: CDR1 MGHRA, CDR2 YSYEKL. The CDR3 has 15 residues. Trimming left V 1 base short and J 6 bases short, with 15 bases between. The CDR3 nucleotides read TGCGCCAGCAGCCAAGGGCAAGGGACGTACAATGGCTACACCTTC. It encodes CASSQGQGTYNGYTF.

V usage is TRBV28 and J usage is TRBJ2-7, with 7 bases fitting TRBD1. Germline V gene sequence: CDR1 MDHEN, CDR2 SYDVKM. Trimming took 7 bases from V and 2 from J; bases not matched to a gene: 8. The CDR3 covers 14 residues. CDR3 in amino acids: CASKLGQLPYEQYF. CDR3 in DNA: TGTGCCAGCAAACTGGGACAGCTGCCCTACGAGCAGTACTTC.

This clone has a single count. The gene calls are TRBV6-1 and TRBJ2-7; D is possibly TRBD1 (6 bases). The germline V gene encodes CDR1 MNHNS and CDR2 SASEGT. This CDR3 spans 15 amino acids. V was shortened by 3 bases and J by 3 bases, with 15 bases between the two germline ends. CDR3 DNA: TGTGCCAGCAGTGAGGTGACAGGACTTAACTACGAGCAGTACTTC. This translates into CASSEVTGLNYEQYF.

The chain employs TRBV25-1 and TRBJ1-4; D gene uncertain. Germline-derived CDR1 and CDR2 are MGHDK and SYGVNS. The CDR3 totals 13 residues. With 4 bases removed from V and 5 bases from J, the gap between germline ends came to 8 bases. CDR3 sequence (DNA): TGTGCCAGCAGTGGGTCCGGGAATGAAAAACTGTTTTTT. Amino acids: CASSGSGNEKLFF.

This clone was found once. This rearrangement joins TRBV30 to TRBJ1-1; D is uncertain. CDR1 is GTSNPN, CDR2 SVGIG, per germline (reference sequence). The CDR3 spans 13 residues. Trimming removed 0 bases at V and 4 bases at J, with 9 bases between. For the CDR3, the DNA is TGTGCCTGGAGTGTAGGAACACTCACTGAAGCTTTCTTT. Its translation is CAWSVGTLTEAFF.